One sample yielded the 16 T cell receptor beta chains listed below, sequenced in a study of T cell responses to AZD1222 COVID-19 vaccine. The assay was immunoSEQ multiplex PCR, and TCRdb's table has in-frame clones only and misses some. The repertoire has about 25,000 clones, roughly 86% of them found once; the top ten carry 7.8%. The specimen comprised peripheral blood, sampled 28 days after the second AZD1222 dose. The receptors come from an adult who received the AZD1222 COVID-19 vaccine.

The J gene is TRBJ1-5, the V gene TRBV7-9; 7 bases match TRBD1. J was trimmed by 0 bases and V by 0 bases; bases with no gene match: 2. Per germline, CDR1 SEHNR and CDR2 FQNEAQ (reference sequence). The CDR3 sequence is 16 residues long. The CDR3 sequence: CASSLAGQSSNQPQHF. Here the CDR3 DNA reads TGTGCCAGCAGCTTAGCGGGACAGTCTAGCAATCAGCCCCAGCATTTT.

In this sample, this clone turned up a few times. The V and J genes are TRBV5-1 and TRBJ1-6, with D uncertain. This CDR3 is built from 16 residues. Trimming removed 0 bases from V and 1 base from J, with 8 bases in between. The V gene's germline CDR1 is SGHRS and CDR2 YFSETQ. The CDR3 DNA sequence: TGCGCCAGCAGCTTGGGCGTGGGGTCCTATAATTCACCCCTCCACTTT. It is translated as CASSLGVGSYNSPLHF.

Only a few counts were recorded for this clone. Because the CDR3's place on the DNA is in doubt, the DNA is left out and the CDR3 is given as listed by TCRdb. The V gene is TRBV7-9, the J gene TRBJ1-1; no DNA check was done on the table's D call, TRBD1. Germline V lookup: CDR1 SEHNR, CDR2 FQNEAQ (reference sequence). The CDR3 adds up to 15 amino acids, both ends counted. CDR3 protein: CASSLVGQGITGSFF.

J is TRBJ1-1 and V is TRBV24-1, with a possible D match to TRBD1 (5 bases). This CDR3 is 14 amino acids long. Trimming removed 5 bases from V and 0 bases from J, with 9 bases in between. Germline V lookup: CDR1 KGHDR, CDR2 SFDVKD. The CDR3 is CATSGRGVNTEAFF. In DNA, the CDR3 is TGTGCCACCAGTGGACGGGGCGTGAACACTGAAGCTTTCTTT.

The chain is built from TRBV7-2 and TRBJ2-6; 7 bases are shared with TRBD2. CDR3 length: 15 residues. With 4 bases clipped from V and 0 bases from J, the junction kept 0 bases outside the gene matches. Germline V gene sequence: CDR1 SGHTA, CDR2 FQGNSA. The CDR3 reads CASSWGGSGANVLTF. CDR3 nucleotide sequence: TGTGCCAGCAGCTGGGGGGGCTCTGGGGCCAACGTCCTGACTTTC.

V is TRBV30 and J is TRBJ2-3, with 9 nucleotides matching TRBD2. The germline V gene encodes CDR1 GTSNPN and CDR2 SVGIG (reference sequence). CDR3 length: 13 residues. V lost 2 bases and J lost 14; bases outside the gene matches: 11. CDR3 nucleotides: TGTGCCTGGAGTTCCCCCGGGACTAGCAAAACGTATTTT. Its protein product is CAWSSPGTSKTYF.

This clone is a singleton in its sample. The rearrangement uses TRBV7-2 and TRBJ2-1, with 7 bases identical to TRBD2. The CDR3 covers 16 residues. Germline lookup yields CDR1 SGHTA and CDR2 FQGNSA. The V and J ends lost 0 bases and 4 bases, in that order; junction bases with no gene match: 6. The CDR3 DNA follows: TGTGCCAGCAGCTTAGCGTGGGGGGAGGGGTACAATGAGCAGTTCTTC. This encodes CASSLAWGEGYNEQFF.

As DNA, the CDR3 is TGTGCCAGCAACAACTGGGGTTCCGGGGAGACCCAGTACTTC. It codes for CASNNWGSGETQYF. V and J are TRBV5-6 and TRBJ2-5; unclear D gene. In germline, CDR1 is SGHDT, CDR2 YYEEEE. The CDR3 covers 14 residues. The V end was cut by 6 bases, the J end by 5 bases, with 17 bases between.

The chain employs TRBV11-2 and TRBJ2-1; weak D call: TRBD2 (6 bases). This CDR3 contains 14 residues. From germline, CDR1 is SGHAT and CDR2 FQNNGV. V shed 7 bases and J shed 9 bases, with 19 bases lying between them. The CDR3 DNA sequence: TGTGCCAGCACCAGGATCCCCCGGGGAGGTGAGCAGTTCTTC. Its translation: CASTRIPRGGEQFF.

The CDR3 DNA sequence: TGTGCCAGCAGCGTAGAACCGGTAAATAGTCGTGATGAGCAGTTCTTC. It is translated as CASSVEPVNSRDEQFF. This chain joins TRBV9 and TRBJ2-1; D not resolved. The CDR3 totals 16 residues. The germline CDR1 and CDR2 sequences are SGDLS and YYNGEE. V dropped 0 bases and J dropped 8 bases, with 18 bases sitting between them. Complete variable domain (other parts from reference TRBV9 and TRBJ2-1): DSGVTQTPKHLITATGQRVTLRCSPRSGDLSVYWYQQSLDQGLQFLIQYYNGEERAKGNILERFSAQQFPDLHSELNLSSLELGDSALYFCASSVEPVNSRDEQFFGPGTRLTVL.

As regards this clone: The same CDR3 can be traced to other DNA sequences in this sample. This chain links TRBV5-1 with TRBJ2-3; 7 nucleotides agree with TRBD1. Germline values: CDR1 SGHRS, CDR2 YFSETQ. This CDR3 is built from 14 residues. The ends lost 2 bases at V and 3 bases at J; junction bases unmatched: 3. CDR3 sequence (DNA): TGCGCCAGCAGCTTCGGCAGGGGGACAGATACGCAGTATTTT. Translation: CASSFGRGTDTQYF.

The rearrangement joins TRBV7-2 to TRBJ2-3; 9 nucleotides line up with TRBD2. This CDR3 is 15 amino acids long. V was pared by 5 bases and J by 4 bases, with 7 bases of the junction left unmatched. CDR1 is SGHTA and CDR2 is FQGNSA in the germline V gene. The CDR3 spells CASSRSGSGSDTQYF. The CDR3 DNA sequence: TGTGCCAGCAGCCGTAGCGGGAGCGGCTCAGATACGCAGTATTTT.

The V and J genes are TRBV19 and TRBJ1-4; 8 bases line up with TRBD1. The ends lost 10 bases at V and 8 bases at J; junction bases unmatched: 12. CDR3 length: 14 amino acids. The germline V gene encodes CDR1 LNHDA and CDR2 SQIVND (reference sequence). CDR3 coding DNA: TGTGCCACACAATCCGTGGGACAGGTCGAAAAACTGTTTTTT. Its translation: CATQSVGQVEKLFF.

This chain connects TRBV9 to TRBJ1-6; TRBD1 is a possible D gene (5 bases). V was clipped by 3 bases and J by 10 bases, with 11 bases between them. CDR3 length: 13 amino acids. Germline V lookup: CDR1 SGDLS, CDR2 YYNGEE. The CDR3 region has the DNA TGTGCCAGCAGCGGTGGGGGGGTGTCACCCCTCCACTTT. Amino acid sequence: CASSGGGVSPLHF.

The J gene is TRBJ1-2, the V gene TRBV19; D not certain. The CDR3 has 13 residues. The germline CDR1 and CDR2 sequences are LNHDA and SQIVND (reference sequence). The germline V and J ends were trimmed by 3 bases and 4 bases, with 9 bases remaining between them. The CDR3 region has the DNA TGTGCCAGTAGTATGCGGCAGATCTATGGCTACACCTTC. This gives the protein CASSMRQIYGYTF.

The chain recombines TRBV12-5 with TRBJ2-1, with 11 positions matching TRBD2. The V and J ends lost 4 bases and 4 bases, in that order; junction bases with no gene match: 12. This CDR3 has 18 amino acids. CDR1 is LGHNT and CDR2 is FRNRAP in the germline V gene. In DNA, the CDR3 is TGTGCTAGTGGTTCCGGAAGTAGCGGGGGGGCCGGTTACAATGAGCAGTTCTTC. Translation gives CASGSGSSGGAGYNEQFF.